The next 8 T cell receptor beta chains were all read from a single sample in a study of blood T cell repertoires in COVID-19. Only in-frame clones appear in the TCRdb table, and some are missing; sequencing was by immunoSEQ multiplex PCR. The table has some 240,000 clones, over 70% seen once. Material for sequencing was peripheral blood. Receptors were obtained from a woman in her 70s with COVID-19, enrolled during active disease.

This chain connects TRBV27 to TRBJ1-1, with a possible D match to TRBD1 (6 bases). Per germline, CDR1 MNHEY and CDR2 SMNVEV (reference sequence). Trimming took 6 bases from V and 1 from J, leaving 15 bases between them. CDR3 length: 15 amino acids. The CDR3 sequence: CASSPRRGGNTEAFF. CDR3 nucleotides: TGTGCCAGCAGCCCCCGTAGGGGGGGGAACACTGAAGCTTTCTTT.

V and J are TRBV5-1 and TRBJ2-5, with 7 bases lining up with TRBD1. Per germline, CDR1 SGHRS and CDR2 YFSETQ. The ends lost 5 bases at V and 4 bases at J; junction bases unmatched: 17. The length of the CDR3 is 17 residues. In DNA, the CDR3 is TGCGCCAGCAGATACAGGGGCTACCAAAGTTTGAGAGAGACCCAGTACTTC. As protein: CASRYRGYQSLRETQYF.

The chain recombines TRBV7-8 with TRBJ2-2; TRBD2 matches at 7 bases. The CDR3 extends over 16 amino acids. The V segment lost 1 base and the J segment 4 bases; nucleotides outside the gene matches: 6. Germline V CDR1 and CDR2: SGHVS, FQNEAQ. The DNA for the CDR3 is TGTGCCAGCAGCTTAGTCGGGGGGTCGCGCACCGGGGAGCTGTTTTTT. Translated, it gives CASSLVGGSRTGELFF.

The sample holds one count of this clone. The rearrangement joins TRBV4-3 to TRBJ1-1; no reliable D call. V lost 5 bases, J lost 3 bases, and 10 bases lay in between. This CDR3 has 13 amino acids. The V gene's germline CDR1 is LGHNA and CDR2 YSLEER. CDR3 loop: CASSTTRYTEAFF. The CDR3 nucleotides read TGCGCCAGCAGCACCACCAGGTACACTGAAGCTTTCTTT.

The CDR3 sequence is CASSEPSGYEQYF. The CDR3 nucleotides read TGTGCCAGCAGTGAACCCTCGGGGTACGAGCAGTACTTC. The V call is TRBV27, the J call TRBJ2-7; a weak D match, TRBD2 (5 bases). The CDR3 contains 13 residues. Looked up from germline, CDR1 is MNHEY and CDR2 is SMNVEV (reference sequence). Trimming shortened V by 5 bases and J by 4 bases, and 12 bases separated the two germline ends.

The gene calls are TRBV4-2 and TRBJ1-1, with TRBD1 matching 7 bases. The CDR3 extends over 13 amino acids. V shed 7 bases, J shed 6 bases, and the junction held 8 bases outside the gene matches. The germline gives CDR1 LGHNA, CDR2 YNFKEQ. CDR3 loop: CASNRIGQAEAFF. The CDR3 DNA reads TGTGCCAGCAACCGGATAGGACAGGCTGAAGCTTTCTTT.

The chain has TRBV4-1 and TRBJ2-2; 14 bases agree with TRBD2. Per the germline V gene, CDR1 is MGHRA and CDR2 is YSYEKL. V dropped 3 bases and J dropped 1; count of bases not matched to a gene: 4. The CDR3 contains 18 residues. The DNA for the CDR3 is TGCGCCAGCAGCCAGACCGGGACTAGCGGGAGGAACACCGGGGAGCTGTTTTTT. Its translation is CASSQTGTSGRNTGELFF.

This rearrangement joins TRBV6-2 or TRBV6-3 to TRBJ2-7; weak D call: TRBD1 (5 bases). This CDR3 is 14 amino acids long. Germline CDR1 reads MNHEY; CDR2 reads SVGEGT. V was pared by 4 bases and J by 0 bases, with 10 bases between. The CDR3 protein is CASSWSQVSYEQYF. As DNA, the CDR3 is TGTGCCAGCAGTTGGTCACAGGTCTCCTACGAGCAGTACTTC.